The TCR beta chain under discussion was sequenced for a study of T cells expressing NK-cell markers. Using the 5' RACE reads, TCRdb records one entry per CDR3 protein without DNA. The sample has roughly 280,000 distinct CDR3 sequences, and its top ten clones hold about 0.4%. Sequencing was done on a sample of blood T cells: a sorted CD56 or NKG2C T cell subset, CD4+ or CD8+ T cells, or bulk PBMC T cells (not recorded which). The clonotype was recovered from a man between 18 and 29 years old in good health.

The CDR3 here is CASSPVGQYFNEQFF. The chain carries TRBV5-5 and TRBJ2-1; with no DNA, the TCRdb D assignment of TRBD1 cannot be verified. The CDR3 has 15 residues. Germline V lookup: CDR1 SGHKS, CDR2 YYEKEE (reference sequence).